This T cell receptor (beta chain) derives from a study of Graves' ophthalmopathy and Graves' hyperthyroidism. Overall study: Investigators collected peripheral blood at initial diagnosis, before any treatment was given.

Disease in donors with ophthalmopathy had moderate-to-severe activity, CAS ≥3, NOSPECS ≥4 and under 3 months' duration. The authors isolated PBMCs from about 10 ml of fresh peripheral blood. This clonotype was observed many times. Its target is not known. RNA transcripts were the template, and TCR beta CDR3 regions were amplified from them. Investigators did first-round RT-PCR with HTBI primers, then second-round multiplex PCR. TCRdb re-called the multiplex PCR reads through MiXCR, storing one row per CDR3 protein. Of about 740,000 distinct CDR3 sequences in the sample, approximately 40% were seen once. Study-level results: Also, most clonotypes expanded in the thyroid above 0.001 frequency appeared in blood.

The sequencing input was peripheral blood. This TCR came from an adult man with Graves' ophthalmopathy.

The CDR3 loop is CASSGGHRMTSPLHF. CDR3 DNA: TGTGCCAGCAGTGGGGGACACCGGATGACTTCACCCCTCCACTTT. This chain links TRBV25-1 with TRBJ1-6; TRBD1 is a possible D gene (6 bases). CDR3 length: 15 residues. Deletions cut 4 bases from V and 9 bases from J, with 16 bases between. CDR1 and CDR2 from the germline V gene are MGHDK and SYGVNS.